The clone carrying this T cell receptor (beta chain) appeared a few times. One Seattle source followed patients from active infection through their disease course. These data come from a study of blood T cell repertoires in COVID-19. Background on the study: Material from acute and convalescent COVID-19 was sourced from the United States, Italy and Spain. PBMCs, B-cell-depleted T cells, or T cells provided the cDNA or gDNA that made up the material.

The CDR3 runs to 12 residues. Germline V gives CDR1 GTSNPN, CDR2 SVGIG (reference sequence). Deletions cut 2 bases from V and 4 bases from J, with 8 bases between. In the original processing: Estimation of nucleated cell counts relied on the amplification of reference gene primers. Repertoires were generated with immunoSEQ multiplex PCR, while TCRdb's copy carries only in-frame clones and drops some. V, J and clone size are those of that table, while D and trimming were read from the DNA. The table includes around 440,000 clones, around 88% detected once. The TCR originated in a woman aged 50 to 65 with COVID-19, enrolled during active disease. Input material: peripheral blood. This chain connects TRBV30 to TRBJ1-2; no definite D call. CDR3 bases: TGTGCCTGGAGTTCGTCGGGCTATGGCTACACCTTC. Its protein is CAWSSSGYGYTF.